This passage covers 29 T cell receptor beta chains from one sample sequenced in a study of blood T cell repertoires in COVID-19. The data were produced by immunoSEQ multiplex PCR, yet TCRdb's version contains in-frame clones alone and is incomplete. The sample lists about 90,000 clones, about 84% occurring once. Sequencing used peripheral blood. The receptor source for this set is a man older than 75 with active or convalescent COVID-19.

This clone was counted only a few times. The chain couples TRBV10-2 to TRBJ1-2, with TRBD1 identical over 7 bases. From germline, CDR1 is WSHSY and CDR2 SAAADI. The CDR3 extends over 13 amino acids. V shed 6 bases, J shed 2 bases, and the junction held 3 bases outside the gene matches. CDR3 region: CASRETGNYGYTF. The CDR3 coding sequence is TGCGCCAGCAGGGAGACAGGGAACTATGGCTACACCTTC.

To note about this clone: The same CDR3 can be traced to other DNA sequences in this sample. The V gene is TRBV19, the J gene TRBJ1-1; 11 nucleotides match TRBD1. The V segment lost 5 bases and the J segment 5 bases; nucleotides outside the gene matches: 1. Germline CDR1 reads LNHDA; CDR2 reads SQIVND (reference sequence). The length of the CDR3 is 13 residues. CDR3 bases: TGTGCCAGTAGTCGGGACAGGGGGACTGAAGCTTTCTTT. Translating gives CASSRDRGTEAFF.

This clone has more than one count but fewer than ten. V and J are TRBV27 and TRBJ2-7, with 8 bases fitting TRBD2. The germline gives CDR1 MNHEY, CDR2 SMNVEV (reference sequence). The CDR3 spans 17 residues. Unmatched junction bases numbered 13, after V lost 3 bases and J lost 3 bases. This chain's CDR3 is CASSFRGGSQIIYEQYF. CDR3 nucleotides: TGTGCCAGCAGTTTCCGGGGGGGTTCCCAAATTATCTACGAGCAGTACTTC.

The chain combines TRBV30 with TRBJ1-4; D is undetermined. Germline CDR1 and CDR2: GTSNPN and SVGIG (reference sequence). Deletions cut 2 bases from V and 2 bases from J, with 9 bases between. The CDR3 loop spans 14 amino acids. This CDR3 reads CAWSPTPTNEKLFF. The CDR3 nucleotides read TGTGCCTGGAGTCCGACTCCCACTAATGAAAAACTGTTTTTT.

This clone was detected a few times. The CDR3 nucleotides read TGTGCCATCAGGTCCGACAGGGGAAGTTTAGAGACCCAGTACTTC. Residues: CAIRSDRGSLETQYF. V gene TRBV10-3 combines with J gene TRBJ2-5; 8 bases are a match to TRBD1. The J segment lost 4 bases and the V segment lost 6 bases, leaving 10 bases of the junction unmatched. Germline values: CDR1 ENHRY, CDR2 SYGVKD. The CDR3 sequence is 15 residues long.

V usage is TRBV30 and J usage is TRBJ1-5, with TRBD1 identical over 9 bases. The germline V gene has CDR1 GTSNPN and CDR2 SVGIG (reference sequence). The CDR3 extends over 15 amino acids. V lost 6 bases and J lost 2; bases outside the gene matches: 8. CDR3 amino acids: CACSPTGGRNQPQHF. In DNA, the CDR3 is TGTGCCTGCTCCCCCACAGGGGGCCGCAATCAGCCCCAGCATTTT. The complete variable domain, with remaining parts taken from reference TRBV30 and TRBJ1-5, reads SQTIHQWPATLVQPVGSPLSLECTVEGTSNPNLYWYRQAAGRGLQLLFYSVGIGQISSEVPQNLSASRPQDRQFILSSKKLLLSDSGFYLCACSPTGGRNQPQHFGDGTRLSIL.

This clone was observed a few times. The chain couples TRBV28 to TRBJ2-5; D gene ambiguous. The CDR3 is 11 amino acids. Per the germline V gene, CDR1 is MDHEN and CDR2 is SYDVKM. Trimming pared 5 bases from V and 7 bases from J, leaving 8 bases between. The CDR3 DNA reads TGTGCCAGCAGTCGGAGTGTGACCCAGTACTTC. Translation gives CASSRSVTQYF.

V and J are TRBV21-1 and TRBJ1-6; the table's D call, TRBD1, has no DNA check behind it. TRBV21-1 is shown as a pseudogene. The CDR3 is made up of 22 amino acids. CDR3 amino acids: CASSKGQWGPLPPGQYNSPLHF. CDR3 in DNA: TGTGCCAGCAGCAAAGGACAATGGGGCCCCCTCCCCCCGGGACAATATAATTCACCCCTCCACTTT.

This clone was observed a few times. Written as DNA, the CDR3 is TGTGCCAGCAGCACTCCGTCGGGGAGCTCCTACGAGCAGTACTTC. Translation gives CASSTPSGSSYEQYF. The chain couples TRBV11-1 to TRBJ2-7; a possible D gene is TRBD2 (5 bases). From germline, CDR1 is SGHAT and CDR2 FQDESV (reference sequence). The CDR3 length is 15 residues. V was cut by 5 bases and J by 0 bases, with 14 bases left in between.

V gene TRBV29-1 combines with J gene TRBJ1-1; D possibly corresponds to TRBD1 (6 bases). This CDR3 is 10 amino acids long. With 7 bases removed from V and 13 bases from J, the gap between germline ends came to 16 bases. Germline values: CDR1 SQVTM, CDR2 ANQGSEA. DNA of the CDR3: TGCAGCGCCACGGACAGTTGGGGTTTCTTT. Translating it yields CSATDSWGFF.

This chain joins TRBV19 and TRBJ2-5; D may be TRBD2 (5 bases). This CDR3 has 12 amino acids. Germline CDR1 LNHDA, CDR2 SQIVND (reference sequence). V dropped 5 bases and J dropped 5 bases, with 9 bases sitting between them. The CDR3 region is CASSSGGETQYF. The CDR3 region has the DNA TGTGCCAGTAGTTCCGGCGGGGAGACCCAGTACTTC.

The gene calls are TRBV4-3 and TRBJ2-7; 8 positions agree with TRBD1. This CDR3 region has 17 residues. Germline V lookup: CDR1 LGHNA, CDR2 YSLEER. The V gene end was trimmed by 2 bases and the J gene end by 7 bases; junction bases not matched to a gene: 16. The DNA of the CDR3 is TGCGCCAGCAGCCAATATAGGGTCCTCGGACAGGGATGGGAGCAGTACTTC. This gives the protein CASSQYRVLGQGWEQYF.

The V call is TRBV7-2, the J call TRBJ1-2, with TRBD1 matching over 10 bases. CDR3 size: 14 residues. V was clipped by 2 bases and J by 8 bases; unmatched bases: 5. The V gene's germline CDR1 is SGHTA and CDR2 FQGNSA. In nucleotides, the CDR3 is TGTGCCAGCAGCTTAACGGGACAGGGGAGGGGCTACACCTTC. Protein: CASSLTGQGRGYTF.

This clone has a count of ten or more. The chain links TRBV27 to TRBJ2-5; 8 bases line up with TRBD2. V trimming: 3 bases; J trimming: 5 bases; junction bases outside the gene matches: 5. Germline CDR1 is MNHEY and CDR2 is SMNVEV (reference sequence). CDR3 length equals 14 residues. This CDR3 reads CASSFSAGVETQYF. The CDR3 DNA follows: TGTGCCAGCAGTTTCTCAGCGGGGGTGGAGACCCAGTACTTC.

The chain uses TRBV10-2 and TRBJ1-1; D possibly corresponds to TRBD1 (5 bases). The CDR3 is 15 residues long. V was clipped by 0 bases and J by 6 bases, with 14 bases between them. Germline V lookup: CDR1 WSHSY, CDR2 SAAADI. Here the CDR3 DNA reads TGCGCCAGCAGTGAGTCGTGGACGCCGGGGGCTGAAGCTTTCTTT. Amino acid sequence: CASSESWTPGAEAFF.

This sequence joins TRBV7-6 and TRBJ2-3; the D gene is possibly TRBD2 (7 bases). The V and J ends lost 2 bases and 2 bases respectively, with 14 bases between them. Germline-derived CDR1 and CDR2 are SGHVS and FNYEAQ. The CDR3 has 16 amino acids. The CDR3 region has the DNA TGTGCCAGCAGCTTAAGGGGGGGGGCCTCCACAGATACGCAGTATTTT. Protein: CASSLRGGASTDTQYF.

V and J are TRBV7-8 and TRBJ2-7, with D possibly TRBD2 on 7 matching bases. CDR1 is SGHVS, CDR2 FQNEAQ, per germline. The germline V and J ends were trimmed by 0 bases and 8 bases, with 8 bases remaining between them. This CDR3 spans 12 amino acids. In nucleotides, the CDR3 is TGTGCCAGCAGCTTAGCGCGGGGGCAGCAGTACTTC. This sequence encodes CASSLARGQQYF.

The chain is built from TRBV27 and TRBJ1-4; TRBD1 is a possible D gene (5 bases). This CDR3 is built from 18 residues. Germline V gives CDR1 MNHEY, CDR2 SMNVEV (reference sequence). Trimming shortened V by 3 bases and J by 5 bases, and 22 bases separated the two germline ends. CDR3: CASSFGAGVQAGNEKLFF. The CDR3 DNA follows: TGTGCCAGCAGTTTTGGAGCGGGGGTTCAGGCCGGAAATGAAAAACTGTTTTTT.

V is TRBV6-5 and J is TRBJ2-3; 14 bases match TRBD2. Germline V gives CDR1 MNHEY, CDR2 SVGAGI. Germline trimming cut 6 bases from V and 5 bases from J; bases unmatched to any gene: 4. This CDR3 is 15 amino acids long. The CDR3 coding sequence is TGTGCCAGCAGGACTAGCGGGGGGGCAATAGATACGCAGTATTTT. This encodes CASRTSGGAIDTQYF.

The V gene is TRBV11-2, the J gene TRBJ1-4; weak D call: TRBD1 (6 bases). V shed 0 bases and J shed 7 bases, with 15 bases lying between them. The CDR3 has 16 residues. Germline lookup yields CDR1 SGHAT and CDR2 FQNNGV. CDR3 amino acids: CASSLEGAVTGEKLFF. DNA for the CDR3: TGTGCCAGCAGCTTAGAGGGGGCCGTCACGGGTGAAAAACTGTTTTTT.

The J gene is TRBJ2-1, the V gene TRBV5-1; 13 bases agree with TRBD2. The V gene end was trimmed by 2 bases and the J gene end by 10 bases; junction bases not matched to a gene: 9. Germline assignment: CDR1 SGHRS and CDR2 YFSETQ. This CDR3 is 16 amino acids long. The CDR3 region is CASSLKTSGGAREQFF. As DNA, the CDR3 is TGCGCCAGCAGCTTAAAAACTAGCGGGGGGGCGCGGGAGCAGTTCTTC.

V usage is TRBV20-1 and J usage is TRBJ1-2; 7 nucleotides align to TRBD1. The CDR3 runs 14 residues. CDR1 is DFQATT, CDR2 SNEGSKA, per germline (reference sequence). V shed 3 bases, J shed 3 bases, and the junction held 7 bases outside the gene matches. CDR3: CSASAAQGYYGYTF. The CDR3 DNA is TGCAGTGCTAGTGCGGCACAGGGGTACTATGGCTACACCTTC.

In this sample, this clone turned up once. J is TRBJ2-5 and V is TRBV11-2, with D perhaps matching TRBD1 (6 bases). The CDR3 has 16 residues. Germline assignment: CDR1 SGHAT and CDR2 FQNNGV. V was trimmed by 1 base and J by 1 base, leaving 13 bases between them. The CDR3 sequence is CASSLVRGASQETQYF. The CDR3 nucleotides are TGTGCCAGCAGCTTAGTCAGGGGTGCGTCCCAAGAGACCCAGTACTTC.

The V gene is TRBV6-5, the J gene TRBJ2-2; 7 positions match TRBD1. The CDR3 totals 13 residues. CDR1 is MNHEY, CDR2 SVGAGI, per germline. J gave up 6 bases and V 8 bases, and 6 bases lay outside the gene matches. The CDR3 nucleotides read TGTGCCAGCCTCTCCCAGGGGGCCGGGGAGCTGTTTTTT. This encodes CASLSQGAGELFF.

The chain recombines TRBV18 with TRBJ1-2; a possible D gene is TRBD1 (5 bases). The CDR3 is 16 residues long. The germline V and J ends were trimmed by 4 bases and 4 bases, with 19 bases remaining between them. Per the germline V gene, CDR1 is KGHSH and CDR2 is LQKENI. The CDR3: CASSLSYRGAGYGYTF. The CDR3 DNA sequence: TGTGCCAGCTCACTATCATATAGGGGCGCTGGCTATGGCTACACCTTC.

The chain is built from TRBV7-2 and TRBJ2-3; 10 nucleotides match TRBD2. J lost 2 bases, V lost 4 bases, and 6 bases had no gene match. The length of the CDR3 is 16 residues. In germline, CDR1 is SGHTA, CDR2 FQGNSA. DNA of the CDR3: TGTGCCAGCAGCTCCCAGCGGGGGGGACCCACAGATACGCAGTATTTT. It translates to CASSSQRGGPTDTQYF.

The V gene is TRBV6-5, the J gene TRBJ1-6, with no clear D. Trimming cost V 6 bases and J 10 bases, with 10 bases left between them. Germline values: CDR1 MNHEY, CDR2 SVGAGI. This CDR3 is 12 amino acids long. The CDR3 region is CASSRTGSPLHF. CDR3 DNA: TGTGCCAGCAGCAGGACGGGATCACCCCTCCACTTT.

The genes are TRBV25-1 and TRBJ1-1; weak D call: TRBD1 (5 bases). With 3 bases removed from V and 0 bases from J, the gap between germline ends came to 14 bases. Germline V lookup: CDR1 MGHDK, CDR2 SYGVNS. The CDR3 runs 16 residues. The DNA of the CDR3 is TGTGCCAGCAGTGATCAGACAGTCTCCCTGAACACTGAAGCTTTCTTT. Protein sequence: CASSDQTVSLNTEAFF.

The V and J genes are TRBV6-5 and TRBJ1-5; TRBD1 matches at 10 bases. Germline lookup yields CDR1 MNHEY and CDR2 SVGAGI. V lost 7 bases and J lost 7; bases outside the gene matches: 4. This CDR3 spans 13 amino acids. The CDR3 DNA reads TGTGCCAGCACCCGGGACAGGGGACAGCCCCAGCATTTT. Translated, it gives CASTRDRGQPQHF.